This T cell receptor (beta chain) was obtained from a study of cytomegalovirus exposure and HLA in healthy donors. General study findings and limits: TCR beta chains associated with HLA were, in a later analysis, more clonally expanded than equally common others. Sequencing likely caused a cluster of highly shared sequence variants. A previous analysis found most TCR beta V segments productive roughly 87% or roughly 30% of the time.

This clone was observed a few times. Its antigen is unidentified. The PCR contained 60 Vbeta and 13 Jbeta primers. The protocol was immunoSEQ multiplex PCR, while the TCRdb copy is restricted to in-frame clones and leaves out a portion. The sample contains some 190,000 clones, more than 60% of which appear only once. Germline CDR1 is SGHRS and CDR2 is YFSETQ. Deletions cut 4 bases from V and 1 base from J, with 13 bases between. The CDR3 spans 15 residues. The J gene is TRBJ2-3, the V gene TRBV5-1; maybe TRBD2 (6 bases). The clonotype originates from a woman aged 25 to 39 in good health and CMV-seropositive. The sequenced material came from PBMCs. In nucleotides, the CDR3 is TGCGCCAGCAGCAGTCCGGGGACTCGCACAGATACGCAGTATTTT. Translation gives CASSSPGTRTDTQYF.